This T cell receptor beta chain derives from a study of T cell responses to AZD1222 COVID-19 vaccine. Method: immunoSEQ multiplex PCR; TCRdb's copy keeps in-frame clones and lacks some. The sample contains 64,000 or so clones, 84% of which appear only once. As regards this clone: Its antigen is not known.

The ends were cut back, 0 bases at V and 6 bases at J, with 10 bases in the middle. The length of the CDR3 is 13 residues. The germline V gene encodes CDR1 SGHDT and CDR2 YYEEEE. Findings and limits, study-wide: Researchers report vaccine-associated CD4 TCRs spanning spike, with dominance at 160-218 and 743-854. Recipients of two AZD1222 doses showed rising Spike-specific TCR breadth and depth.

The sequence came from an adult in good health. The V call is TRBV5-6, the J call TRBJ2-7; D is unresolved. The sample here was peripheral blood, taken on day 0 of AZD1222 vaccination. The CDR3 sequence: CASSLGATGEQYF. The CDR3 DNA reads as TGTGCCAGCAGCTTGGGGGCGACTGGCGAGCAGTACTTC.